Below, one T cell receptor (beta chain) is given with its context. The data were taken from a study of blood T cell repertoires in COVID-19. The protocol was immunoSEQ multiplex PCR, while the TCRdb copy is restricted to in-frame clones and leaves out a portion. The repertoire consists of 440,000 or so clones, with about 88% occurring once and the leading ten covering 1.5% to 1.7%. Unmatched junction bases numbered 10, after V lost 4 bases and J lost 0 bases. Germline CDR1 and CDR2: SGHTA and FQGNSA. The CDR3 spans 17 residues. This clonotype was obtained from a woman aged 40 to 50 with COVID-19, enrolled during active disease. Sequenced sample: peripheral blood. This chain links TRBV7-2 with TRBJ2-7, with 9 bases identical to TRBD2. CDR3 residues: CASSSSPGLARSYEQYF. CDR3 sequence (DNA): TGTGCCAGCAGCTCTTCCCCGGGACTAGCCCGCTCCTACGAGCAGTACTTC. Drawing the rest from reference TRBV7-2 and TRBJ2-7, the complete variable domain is GAGVSQSPSNKVTEKGKDVELRCDPISGHTALYWYRQSLGQGLEFLIYFQGNSAPDKSGLPSDRFSAERTGGSVSTLTIQRTQQEDSAVYLCASSSSPGLARSYEQYFGPGTRLTVT.